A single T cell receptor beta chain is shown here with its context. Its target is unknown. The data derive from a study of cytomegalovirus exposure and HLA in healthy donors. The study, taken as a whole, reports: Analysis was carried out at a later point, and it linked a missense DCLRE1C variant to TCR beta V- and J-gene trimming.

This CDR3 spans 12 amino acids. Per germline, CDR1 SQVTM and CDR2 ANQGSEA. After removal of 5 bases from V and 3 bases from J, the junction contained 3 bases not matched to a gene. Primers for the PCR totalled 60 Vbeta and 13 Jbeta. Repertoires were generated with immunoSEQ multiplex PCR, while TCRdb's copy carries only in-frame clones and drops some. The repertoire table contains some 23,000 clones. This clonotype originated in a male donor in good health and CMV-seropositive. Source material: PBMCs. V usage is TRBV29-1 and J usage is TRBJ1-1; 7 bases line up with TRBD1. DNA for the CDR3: TGCAGCGTTACCACAGGGGACACTGAAGCTTTCTTT. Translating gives CSVTTGDTEAFF. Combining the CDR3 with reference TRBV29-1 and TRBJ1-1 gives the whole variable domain SAVISQKPSRDICQRGTSLTIQCQVDSQVTMMFWYRQQPGQSLTLIATANQGSEATYESGFVIDKFPISRPNLTFSTLTVSNMSPEDSSIYLCSVTTGDTEAFFGQGTRLTVV.